This T cell receptor (beta chain) is from a study of blood T cell repertoires in COVID-19. The CDR3 spans 16 residues. Germline CDR1 is SNHLY and CDR2 is FYNNEI. The ends lost 5 bases at V and 1 base at J; junction bases unmatched: 8. Original handling: It was from reference gene primer amplification that nucleated cell counts were estimated. Assay: immunoSEQ multiplex PCR; the TCRdb copy retains only in-frame clones and omits some. The V and J calls and the clone size are those of that table, but D and trimming were determined from the DNA. The table shows roughly 280,000 clones, with about nine tenths occurring only once. The study drew participants aged about 18 to 89 years from about two dozen US areas. Cohorts were based on clinical histories the participants reported. Cohort 3 recovered donors had two negative PCRs, clearance, or symptom resolution.

The receptor was derived from a woman aged 55-70 years who had recovered from COVID-19. J is TRBJ1-1 and V is TRBV2, with 9 nucleotides matching TRBD1. Specimen: PBMCs or T cells enriched from blood (not recorded which). The CDR3 region has the DNA TGTGCCAGCAGTCTAGGACAGGGGAAGGGGAACACTGAAGCTTTCTTT. Translated: CASSLGQGKGNTEAFF.